This passage covers 11 T cell receptor beta chains from one sample sequenced in a study of T-cell reconstitution after alpha-beta-depleted transplantation in children. Construction of the TCRbeta library involved unique molecular identifiers. TCRdb redid the calling of the PCR reads with MiXCR, one entry per CDR3 protein. The sample lists just over 950,000 distinct CDR3 sequences; less than 30% were seen once. The sample was PBMCs, mostly from graft donor cells, taken 360 days after TCRalphabeta/CD19-depleted stem cell transplant. The receptors were gathered from a boy under two years old who had a stem cell transplant for SCID, so the T cells may come from the graft donor.

The gene calls are TRBV12-3 or TRBV12-4 and TRBJ2-1; 7 bases map to TRBD1. The CDR3 covers 18 residues. V dropped 5 bases and J dropped 0; count of bases not matched to a gene: 13. Here the CDR3 reads CASSPRDRRSSSYNEQFF. The DNA of the CDR3 is TGTGCCAGCAGTCCTCGGGACAGACGGTCGAGCTCCTACAATGAGCAGTTCTTC.

The table lists this clonotype with a count of one. This chain joins TRBV7-2 and TRBJ1-4, with D unresolved. V was cut by 2 bases and J by 8 bases, with 15 bases left in between. Germline CDR1 reads SGHTA; CDR2 reads FQGNSA. This CDR3 has 15 amino acids. The CDR3 nucleotides are TGTGCCAGCAGCTTACAGCCCCTCGCTAGGGAAAAACTGTTTTTT. Translating it yields CASSLQPLAREKLFF.

The chain recombines TRBV28 with TRBJ2-3; a possible D gene is TRBD1 (5 bases). Deletions cut 2 bases from V and 11 bases from J, with 11 bases between. The germline V gene encodes CDR1 MDHEN and CDR2 SYDVKM. The CDR3 contains 12 residues. The CDR3: CASSLAGQQQYF. The CDR3 bases are TGTGCCAGCAGTTTAGCCGGACAACAGCAGTATTTT.

The table lists this clonotype with a few counts. This chain joins TRBV7-3 and TRBJ2-1; 9 bases match TRBD1. Unmatched junction bases numbered 11, after V lost 6 bases and J lost 5 bases. Germline V gene lookup returns CDR1 SGHTA and CDR2 FQGTGA. There are 16 residues in the CDR3. The CDR3 nucleotides are TGTGCCAGCAGTCCTAGGGGAGGGACAGGGCACAATGAGCAGTTCTTC. This encodes CASSPRGGTGHNEQFF.

The CDR3 DNA reads as TGTGCCAGCAGTACATCCCACCTTACTAGCGGGGGAGCCTATACGCAGTATTTT. Protein: CASSTSHLTSGGAYTQYF. The V and J genes are TRBV12-3 or TRBV12-4 and TRBJ2-3; 11 nucleotides match TRBD2. The CDR3 consists of 18 residues. The V and J ends lost 5 bases and 7 bases, in that order; junction bases with no gene match: 17.

The V call is TRBV28, the J call TRBJ2-5; D is ambiguous. The CDR3 runs 12 residues. Per the germline V gene, CDR1 is MDHEN and CDR2 is SYDVKM. Between the trimmed V and J ends, which lost 7 bases and 4 bases, there was a span of 10 bases. The CDR3 here is CASKAGAETQYF. Written as DNA, the CDR3 is TGTGCCAGCAAGGCAGGAGCAGAGACCCAGTACTTC. The full variable domain, in which reference TRBV28 and TRBJ2-5 provide the parts outside the CDR3, is DVKVTQSSRYLVKRTGEKVFLECVQDMDHENMFWYRQDPGLGLRLIYFSYDVKMKEKGDIPEGYSVSREKKERFSLILESASTNQTSMYLCASKAGAETQYFGPGTRLLVL.

This clonotype was detected only a few times. This chain uses TRBV12-3 or TRBV12-4 with TRBJ2-2; no clear D. This CDR3 has 12 residues. Trimming pared 6 bases from V and 7 bases from J, leaving 9 bases between. The CDR3 bases are TGTGCCAGCAGCAGGAGTAACGGGGAGCTGTTTTTT. Translating it yields CASSRSNGELFF.

Many counts were recorded for this clonotype. This rearrangement joins TRBV6-6 to TRBJ2-5; 14 bases align to TRBD2. The CDR3 length is 12 residues. The J segment lost 14 bases and the V segment lost 6 bases, leaving 5 bases of the junction unmatched. CDR1 is MNHNY and CDR2 is SVGAGI in the germline V gene (reference sequence). CDR3 residues: CASSPGLAGVYF. The CDR3 DNA reads as TGTGCCAGCAGCCCGGGACTAGCGGGGGTCTACTTC.

The chain is built from TRBV12-3 or TRBV12-4 and TRBJ2-7; 7 bases map to TRBD2. The CDR3 consists of 15 residues. V trimming: 5 bases; J trimming: 3 bases; junction bases outside the gene matches: 10. The CDR3 DNA reads TGTGCCAGCAGTCTGGCTGGGGGGGGGAACTACGAGCAGTACTTC. Translation: CASSLAGGGNYEQYF.

This clonotype was seen more than once but under ten times. The chain links TRBV18 to TRBJ1-5, with 7 bases lining up with TRBD1. Unmatched junction bases numbered 4, after V lost 1 base and J lost 4 bases. Germline values: CDR1 KGHSH, CDR2 LQKENI. This CDR3 is 15 amino acids long. The CDR3 DNA sequence: TGTGCCAGCTCACCACAGGGGGCGAATAATCAGCCCCAGCATTTT. Translation gives CASSPQGANNQPQHF.

This clonotype has just a few counts. The chain combines TRBV6-1 with TRBJ2-5; no clear D. Deletions cut 5 bases from V and 2 bases from J, with 12 bases between. Germline CDR1 and CDR2: MNHNS and SASEGT. This CDR3 is built from 14 residues. CDR3 nucleotide sequence: TGTGCCAGCAGTCGACGGACCTCTCAAGAGACCCAGTACTTC. Encoded protein: CASSRRTSQETQYF.